This T cell receptor (beta chain) derives from a study of T cell responses to AZD1222 COVID-19 vaccine. Study background: Pooled in the analysis were second doses at about 4 or about 12 weeks. Study findings and constraints: Regions 160-218 and 743-854 dominated among vaccine-associated CD4 TCRs spanning spike.

The assay was immunoSEQ multiplex PCR, and TCRdb's table has in-frame clones only and misses some. The table includes approximately 160,000 clones, 90% detected once. As concerns this clone: What it binds is unknown.

V was cut by 4 bases and J by 5 bases, with 9 bases left in between. Germline V lookup: CDR1 SNHLY, CDR2 FYNNEI. The CDR3 is 12 amino acids. The sequencing here drew on peripheral blood, taken on day 0 of AZD1222 vaccination. The genes are TRBV2 and TRBJ2-7, with D perhaps TRBD1 (6 bases). This TCR came from an adult in good health. The chain's CDR3 is CASSVDRNEQYF. The CDR3 nucleotides are TGTGCCAGCAGTGTGGACAGAAACGAGCAGTACTTC.